This T cell receptor beta chain comes out of a study of shared clonotypes between healthy human individuals. Study-level information: Researchers drew samples from a couple of women and a few men aged 18 to 49.

On this clone itself: The antigen is undetermined.

Researchers sequenced unsorted PBMC DNA using ten immunoSEQ deep assay plates. Original analysis: Filtering differed because ImmunoSEQ produced junction-only sequences that carried no quality scores. Here immunoSEQ multiplex PCR was the method, and the copy in TCRdb shows in-frame clones only, minus some. From that table come the V and J calls and clone size; the DNA was used to work out D and trimming. Here the sample spans roughly 480,000 clones, around 80% being singletons. From germline, CDR1 is SGHAT and CDR2 FQNNGV. V shed 5 bases and J 11 bases; nucleotides not matched to a gene: 13. This CDR3 has 15 residues. Study-level points and caveats: How much donors shared clonotypes was expected to be affected by sequencing depth.

The sequencing sample was made of PBMCs. J is TRBJ2-5 and V is TRBV11-2; TRBD2 aligns across 11 bases. The clonotype was recovered from a woman aged 35 to 49 in good health. Some clones in this sample may be carry-over from other donors' samples. The CDR3: CASSQEEGTSGRQYF. The CDR3 DNA reads as TGTGCCAGCAGCCAAGAGGAAGGGACTAGCGGCCGACAGTACTTC. The whole variable domain, remainder taken from reference TRBV11-2 and TRBJ2-5, is EAGVAQSPRYKIIEKRQSVAFWCNPISGHATLYWYQQILGQGPKLLIQFQNNGVVDDSQLPKDRFSAERLKGVDSTLKIQPAKLEDSAVYLCASSQEEGTSGRQYFGPGTRLLVL.